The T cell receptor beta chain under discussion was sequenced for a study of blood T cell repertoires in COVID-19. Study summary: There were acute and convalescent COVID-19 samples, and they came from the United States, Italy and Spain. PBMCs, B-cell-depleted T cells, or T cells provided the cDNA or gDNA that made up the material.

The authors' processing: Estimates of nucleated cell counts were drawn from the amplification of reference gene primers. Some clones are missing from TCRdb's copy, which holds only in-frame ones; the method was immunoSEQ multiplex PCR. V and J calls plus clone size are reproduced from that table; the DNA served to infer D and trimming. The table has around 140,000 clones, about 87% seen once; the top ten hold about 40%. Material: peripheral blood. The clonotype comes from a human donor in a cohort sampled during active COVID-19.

The CDR3 loop reads CASSPQPGWEETQYF. The DNA of the CDR3 is TGTGCCAGCTCACCTCAACCGGGGTGGGAAGAGACCCAGTACTTC. The chain couples TRBV18 to TRBJ2-5; maybe TRBD2 (5 bases). The CDR3 loop spans 15 amino acids. The germline CDR1 and CDR2 sequences are KGHSH and LQKENI. V gave up 3 bases and J gave up 3 bases, with 14 bases separating them.